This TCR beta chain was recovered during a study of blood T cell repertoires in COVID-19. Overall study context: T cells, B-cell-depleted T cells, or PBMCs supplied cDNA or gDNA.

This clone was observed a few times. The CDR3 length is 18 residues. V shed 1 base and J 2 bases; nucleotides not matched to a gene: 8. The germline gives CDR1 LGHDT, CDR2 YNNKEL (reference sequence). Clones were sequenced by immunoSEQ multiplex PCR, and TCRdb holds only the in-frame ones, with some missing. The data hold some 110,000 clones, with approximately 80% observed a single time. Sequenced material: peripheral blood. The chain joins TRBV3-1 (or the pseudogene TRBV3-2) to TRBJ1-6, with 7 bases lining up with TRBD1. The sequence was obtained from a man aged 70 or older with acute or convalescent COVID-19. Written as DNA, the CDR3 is TGTGCCAGCAGCCAAGGTCGAAGACAGGGAACCTATAATTCACCCCTCCACTTT. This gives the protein CASSQGRRQGTYNSPLHF.